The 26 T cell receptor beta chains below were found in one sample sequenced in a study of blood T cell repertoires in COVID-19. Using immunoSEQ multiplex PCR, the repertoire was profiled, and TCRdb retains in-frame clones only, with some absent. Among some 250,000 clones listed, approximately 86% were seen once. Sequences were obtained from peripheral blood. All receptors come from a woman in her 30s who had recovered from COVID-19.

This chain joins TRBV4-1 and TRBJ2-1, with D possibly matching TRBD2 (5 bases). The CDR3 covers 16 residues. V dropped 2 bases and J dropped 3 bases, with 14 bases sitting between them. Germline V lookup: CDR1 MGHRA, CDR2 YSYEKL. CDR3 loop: CASSQSGGSNYNEQFF. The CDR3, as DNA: TGCGCCAGCAGCCAATCCGGAGGATCGAACTACAATGAGCAGTTCTTC.

The CDR3 DNA is TGCGCCAGCAGCTTGATTGGCAGCACAGATACGCAGTATTTT. Encoded protein: CASSLIGSTDTQYF. The rearrangement links TRBV5-1 to TRBJ2-3; D not resolved. The CDR3 runs to 14 residues. Trimming shortened V by 1 base and J by 0 bases, and 6 bases separated the two germline ends. Germline V gene sequence: CDR1 SGHRS, CDR2 YFSETQ.

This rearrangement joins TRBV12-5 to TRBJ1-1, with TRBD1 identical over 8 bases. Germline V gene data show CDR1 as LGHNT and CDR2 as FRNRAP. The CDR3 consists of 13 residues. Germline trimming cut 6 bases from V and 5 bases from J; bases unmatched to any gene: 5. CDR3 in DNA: TGTGCTAGTGGAGGACAGGGTCGGACTGAAGCTTTCTTT. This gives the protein CASGGQGRTEAFF.

Here the CDR3 reads CASTPGDSGNTIYF. The CDR3 DNA sequence: TGTGCCAGTACCCCCGGGGACTCTGGAAACACCATATATTTT. This chain connects TRBV19 to TRBJ1-3; D remains ambiguous. Germline lookup yields CDR1 LNHDA and CDR2 SQIVND (reference sequence). The CDR3 runs to 14 residues. Trimming left V 7 bases short and J 0 bases short, with 10 bases between. The variable domain in full, completed from reference TRBV19 and TRBJ1-3, reads DGGITQSPKYLFRKEGQNVTLSCEQNLNHDAMYWYRQDPGQGLRLIYYSQIVNDFQKGDIAEGYSVSREKKESFPLTVTSAQKNPTAFYLCASTPGDSGNTIYFGEGSWLTVV.

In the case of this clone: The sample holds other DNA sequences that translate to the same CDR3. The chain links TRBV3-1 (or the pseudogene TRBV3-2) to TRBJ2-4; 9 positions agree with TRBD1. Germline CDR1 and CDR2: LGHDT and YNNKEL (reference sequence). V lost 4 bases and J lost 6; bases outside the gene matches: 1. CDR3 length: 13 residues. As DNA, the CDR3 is TGTGCCAGCAGCCCGGGACAGGGAAACATTCAGTACTTC. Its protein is CASSPGQGNIQYF.

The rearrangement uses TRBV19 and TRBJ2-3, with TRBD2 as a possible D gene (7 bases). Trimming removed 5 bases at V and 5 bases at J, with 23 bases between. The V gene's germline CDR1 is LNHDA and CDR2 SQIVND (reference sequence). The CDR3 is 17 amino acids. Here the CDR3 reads CASSLAGRGAGVDTQYF. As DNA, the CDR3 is TGTGCCAGTAGTCTGGCGGGCCGGGGGGCCGGGGTAGATACGCAGTATTTT.

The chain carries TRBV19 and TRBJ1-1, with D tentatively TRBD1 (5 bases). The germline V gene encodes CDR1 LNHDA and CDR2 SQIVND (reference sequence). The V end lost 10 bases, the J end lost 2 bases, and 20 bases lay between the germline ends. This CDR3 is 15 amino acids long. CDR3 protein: CATRPPRGGNTEAFF. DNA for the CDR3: TGTGCCACCCGCCCCCCTCGGGGGGGAAACACTGAAGCTTTCTTT.

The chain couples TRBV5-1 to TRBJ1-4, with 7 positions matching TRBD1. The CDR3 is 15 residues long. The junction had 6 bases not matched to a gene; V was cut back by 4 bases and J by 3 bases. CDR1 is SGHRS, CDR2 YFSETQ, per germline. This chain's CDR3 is CASSGTGEPNEKLFF. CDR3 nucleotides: TGCGCCAGCAGCGGAACAGGGGAGCCTAATGAAAAACTGTTTTTT. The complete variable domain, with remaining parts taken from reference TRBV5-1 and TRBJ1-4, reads KAGVTQTPRYLIKTRGQQVTLSCSPISGHRSVSWYQQTPGQGLQFLFEYFSETQRNKGNFPGRFSGRQFSNSRSEMNVSTLELGDSALYLCASSGTGEPNEKLFFGSGTQLSVL.

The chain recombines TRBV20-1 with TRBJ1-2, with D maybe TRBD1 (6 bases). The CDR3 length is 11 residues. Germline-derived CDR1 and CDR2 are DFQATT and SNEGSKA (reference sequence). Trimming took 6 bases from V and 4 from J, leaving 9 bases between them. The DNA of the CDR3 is TGCAGTGCCAGGACAGCCTATGGCTACACCTTC. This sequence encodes CSARTAYGYTF.

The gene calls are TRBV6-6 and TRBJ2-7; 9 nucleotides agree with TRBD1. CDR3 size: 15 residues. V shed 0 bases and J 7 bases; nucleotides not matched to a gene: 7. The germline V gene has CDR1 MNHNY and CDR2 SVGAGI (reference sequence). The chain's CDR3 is CASSYSVQGAGEQYF. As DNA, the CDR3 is TGTGCCAGCAGTTACTCCGTACAGGGGGCCGGTGAGCAGTACTTC.

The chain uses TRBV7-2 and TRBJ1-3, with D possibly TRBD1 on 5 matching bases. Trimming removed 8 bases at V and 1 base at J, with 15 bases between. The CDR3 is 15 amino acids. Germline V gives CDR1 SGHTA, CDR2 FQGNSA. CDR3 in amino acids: CASRLGGVSGNTIYF. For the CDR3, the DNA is TGTGCCAGCCGGTTGGGGGGGGTGTCTGGAAACACCATATATTTT.

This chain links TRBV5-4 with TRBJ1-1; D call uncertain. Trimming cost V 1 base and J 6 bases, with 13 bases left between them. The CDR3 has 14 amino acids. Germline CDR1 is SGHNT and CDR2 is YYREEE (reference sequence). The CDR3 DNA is TGTGCCAGCAGCTTGATGACACAGACGGCTGAAGCTTTCTTT. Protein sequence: CASSLMTQTAEAFF.

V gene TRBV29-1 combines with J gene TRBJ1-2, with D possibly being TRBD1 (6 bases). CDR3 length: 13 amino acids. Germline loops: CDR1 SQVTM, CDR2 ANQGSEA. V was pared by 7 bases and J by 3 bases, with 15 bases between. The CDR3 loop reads CSGGPEVDYGYTF. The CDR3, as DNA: TGCAGCGGGGGGCCGGAGGTCGACTATGGCTACACCTTC.

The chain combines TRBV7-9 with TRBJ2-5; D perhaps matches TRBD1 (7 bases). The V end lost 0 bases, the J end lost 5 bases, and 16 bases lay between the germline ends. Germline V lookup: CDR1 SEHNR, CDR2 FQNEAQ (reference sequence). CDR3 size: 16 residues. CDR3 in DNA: TGTGCCAGCAGCTTAGCGTCACAGGGGACTCGGGAGACCCAGTACTTC. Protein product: CASSLASQGTRETQYF.

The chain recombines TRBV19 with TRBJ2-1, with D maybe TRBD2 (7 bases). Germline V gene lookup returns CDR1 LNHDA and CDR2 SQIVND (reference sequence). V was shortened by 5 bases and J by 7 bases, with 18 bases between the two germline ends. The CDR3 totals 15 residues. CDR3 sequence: CASSQGGGQRNEQFF. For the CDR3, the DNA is TGTGCCAGTAGTCAAGGCGGGGGCCAAAGGAATGAGCAGTTCTTC.

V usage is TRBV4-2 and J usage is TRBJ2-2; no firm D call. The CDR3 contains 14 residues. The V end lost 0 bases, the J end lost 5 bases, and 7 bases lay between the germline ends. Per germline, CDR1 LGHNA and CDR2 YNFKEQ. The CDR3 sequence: CASSQDRNTGELFF. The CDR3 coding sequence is TGTGCCAGCAGCCAAGATCGTAATACCGGGGAGCTGTTTTTT.

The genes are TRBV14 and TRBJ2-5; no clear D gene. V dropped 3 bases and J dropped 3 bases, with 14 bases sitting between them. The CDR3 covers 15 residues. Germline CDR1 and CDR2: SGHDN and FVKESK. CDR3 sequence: CASSHTRIREETQYF. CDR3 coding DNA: TGTGCCAGCAGCCACACTCGCATCCGGGAAGAGACCCAGTACTTC.

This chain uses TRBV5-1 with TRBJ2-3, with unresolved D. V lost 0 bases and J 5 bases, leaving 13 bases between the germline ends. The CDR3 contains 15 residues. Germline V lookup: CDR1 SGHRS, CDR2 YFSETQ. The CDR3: CASSLVSGDIDTQYF. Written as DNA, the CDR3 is TGCGCCAGCAGCTTGGTTTCAGGCGACATAGATACGCAGTATTTT.

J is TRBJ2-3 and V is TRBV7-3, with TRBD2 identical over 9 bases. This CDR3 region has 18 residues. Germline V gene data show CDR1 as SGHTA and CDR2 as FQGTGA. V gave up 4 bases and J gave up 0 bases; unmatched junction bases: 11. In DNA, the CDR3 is TGTGCCAGCAGCTCCTCCCTTAGCGGGGGCCGTAGCACAGATACGCAGTATTTT. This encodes CASSSSLSGGRSTDTQYF.

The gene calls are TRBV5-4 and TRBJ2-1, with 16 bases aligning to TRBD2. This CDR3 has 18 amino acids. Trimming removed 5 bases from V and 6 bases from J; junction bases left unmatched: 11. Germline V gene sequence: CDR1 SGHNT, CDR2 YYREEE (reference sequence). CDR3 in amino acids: CASRPGTSGGAGRNEQFF. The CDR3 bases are TGTGCCAGCAGACCCGGGACTAGCGGGGGGGCGGGCCGCAATGAGCAGTTCTTC.

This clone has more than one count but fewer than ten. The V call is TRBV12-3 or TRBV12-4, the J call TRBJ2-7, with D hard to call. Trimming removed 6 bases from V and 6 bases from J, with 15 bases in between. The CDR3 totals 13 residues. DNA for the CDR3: TGTGCCAGCAGGGTTACAGACCGTGGCGAGCAGTACTTC. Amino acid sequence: CASRVTDRGEQYF.

The CDR3 DNA follows: TGTGCCAGCAGTTTGGAGGACAGGGGTGCTTACGAGCAGTACTTC. It is translated as CASSLEDRGAYEQYF. V usage is TRBV6-5 and J usage is TRBJ2-7, with TRBD1 matching 9 bases. Germline CDR1 is MNHEY and CDR2 is SVGAGI. CDR3 length: 15 amino acids. Losses at the gene ends were 4 bases for V and 4 bases for J; bases not matched to a gene: 8.

The CDR3 nucleotides are TGTGCCAGCAGTGAACTCCCAGCGGGCATACCTGGGGAGCAGTACTTC. Protein sequence: CASSELPAGIPGEQYF. This chain links TRBV2 with TRBJ2-7; a weak D match, TRBD2 (6 bases). Germline CDR1 SNHLY, CDR2 FYNNEI. CDR3 length equals 16 residues. V gave up 2 bases and J gave up 7 bases, with 21 bases separating them.

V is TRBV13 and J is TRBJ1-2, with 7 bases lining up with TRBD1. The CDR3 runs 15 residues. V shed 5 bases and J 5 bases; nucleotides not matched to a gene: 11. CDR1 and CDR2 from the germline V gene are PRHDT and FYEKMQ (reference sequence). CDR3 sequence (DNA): TGTGCCAGCAGCCCTCGCGACAGGGACCCTTATGGCTACACCTTC. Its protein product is CASSPRDRDPYGYTF. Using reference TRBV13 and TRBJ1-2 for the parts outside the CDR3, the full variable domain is AAGVIQSPRHLIKEKRETATLKCYPIPRHDTVYWYQQGPGQDPQFLISFYEKMQSDKGSIPDRFSAQQFSDYHSELNMSSLELGDSALYFCASSPRDRDPYGYTFGSGTRLTVV.

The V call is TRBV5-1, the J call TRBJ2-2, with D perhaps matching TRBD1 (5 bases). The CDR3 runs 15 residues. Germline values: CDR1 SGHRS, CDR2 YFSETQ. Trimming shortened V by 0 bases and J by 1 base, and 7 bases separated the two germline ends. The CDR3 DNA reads TGCGCCAGCAGCTTGGAGGGGATGAACACCGGGGAGCTGTTTTTT. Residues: CASSLEGMNTGELFF.

CDR3 DNA sequence: TGCAGCGTCACGACACTACAGGGGGCGATCGGGGAGCTGTTTTTT. This codes for CSVTTLQGAIGELFF. This chain links TRBV29-1 with TRBJ2-2; TRBD1 aligns across 9 bases. Trimming removed 6 bases from V and 7 bases from J; junction bases left unmatched: 12. Germline CDR1 SQVTM, CDR2 ANQGSEA. This CDR3 region has 15 residues.